The 31 T cell receptor beta chains below come from one sample, sequenced in a study of blood T cell repertoires in COVID-19. Sequencing used immunoSEQ multiplex PCR; TCRdb keeps in-frame clones, though not all of them. The sample carries a few hundred thousand clones, more than 70% recorded once. The sample taken for sequencing was peripheral blood. The receptor source for this set is a human donor in a cohort sampled during active COVID-19.

The chain uses TRBV5-6 and TRBJ2-6; perhaps TRBD1 as D (6 bases). The CDR3 contains 16 residues. The ends were cut back, 2 bases at V and 4 bases at J, with 13 bases in the middle. Germline V gene sequence: CDR1 SGHDT, CDR2 YYEEEE. CDR3 in DNA: TGTGCCAGCAGCTTACCAGGGACACCGGGGGCCAACGTCCTGACTTTC. Amino acids: CASSLPGTPGANVLTF.

This clone was detected a few times. This rearrangement joins TRBV9 to TRBJ2-5, with 8 nucleotides matching TRBD2. V lost 4 bases and J lost 1; bases outside the gene matches: 9. Germline CDR1 SGDLS, CDR2 YYNGEE. The CDR3 has 16 residues. The CDR3 DNA is TGTGCCAGCAGCCTCCTGGGCCGGGGGGGCCAAGAGACCCAGTACTTC. Translated: CASSLLGRGGQETQYF. Together with reference TRBV9 and TRBJ2-5, the CDR3 gives the full variable domain: DSGVTQTPKHLITATGQRVTLRCSPRSGDLSVYWYQQSLDQGLQFLIQYYNGEERAKGNILERFSAQQFPDLHSELNLSSLELGDSALYFCASSLLGRGGQETQYFGPGTRLLVL.

A few counts support this clone. The chain couples TRBV19 to TRBJ2-5; no firm D call. Trimming pared 3 bases from V and 0 bases from J, leaving 8 bases between. Per the germline V gene, CDR1 is LNHDA and CDR2 is SQIVND (reference sequence). The CDR3 spans 14 residues. CDR3 sequence (DNA): TGTGCCAGTAGTATGGCCCTGTACCAAGAGACCCAGTACTTC. It yields the protein CASSMALYQETQYF.

The V gene is TRBV5-1, the J gene TRBJ2-5; 8 nucleotides align to TRBD1. V was clipped by 5 bases and J by 4 bases; unmatched bases: 10. The CDR3 is 15 residues long. The germline gives CDR1 SGHRS, CDR2 YFSETQ. The CDR3: CASRTGTGGGETQYF. The CDR3, as DNA: TGCGCCAGCAGGACCGGGACAGGTGGAGGAGAGACCCAGTACTTC.

V is TRBV6-5 and J is TRBJ1-2; 7 positions agree with TRBD1. The junction had 12 bases not matched to a gene; V was cut back by 5 bases and J by 6 bases. The CDR3 consists of 15 residues. The germline gives CDR1 MNHEY, CDR2 SVGAGI. The CDR3 DNA reads as TGTGCCAGCAGTCGACAGGGATCGATGACGAATGGCTACACCTTC. Amino acids: CASSRQGSMTNGYTF.

J is TRBJ1-4 and V is TRBV7-6; tentatively, D is TRBD1 (6 bases). Per the germline V gene, CDR1 is SGHVS and CDR2 is FNYEAQ. V lost 6 bases and J lost 7, with 18 bases in between. The CDR3 is made up of 15 amino acids. This chain's CDR3 is CASSHPGGESEKLFF. CDR3 bases: TGTGCCAGCAGTCACCCGGGGGGCGAGAGTGAAAAACTGTTTTTT.

The chain has TRBV15 and TRBJ1-2; D perhaps matches TRBD1 (6 bases). The germline V gene has CDR1 LNHNV and CDR2 YYDKDF (reference sequence). The ends were cut back, 0 bases at V and 7 bases at J, with 12 bases in the middle. The CDR3 is 14 residues long. The CDR3 DNA reads TGTGCCACCAGCAGAGATCGGACAGCGTTTGGCTACACCTTC. It encodes CATSRDRTAFGYTF. Complete variable domain (other parts from reference TRBV15 and TRBJ1-2): DAMVIQNPRYQVTQFGKPVTLSCSQTLNHNVMYWYQQKSSQAPKLLFHYYDKDFNNEADTPDNFQSRRPNTSFCFLDIRSPGLGDTAMYLCATSRDRTAFGYTFGSGTRLTVV.

The rearrangement uses TRBV10-3 and TRBJ1-1, with 11 bases aligning to TRBD1. The germline V gene encodes CDR1 ENHRY and CDR2 SYGVKD. V lost 7 bases to trimming and J lost 2 bases; unmatched junction nucleotides: 3. This CDR3 spans 14 amino acids. DNA of the CDR3: TGTGCCATCAAAGGGACAGGGGGAAACACTGAAGCTTTCTTT. Amino acids: CAIKGTGGNTEAFF.

The chain has TRBV7-2 and TRBJ2-1; D possibly corresponds to TRBD1 (6 bases). Germline lookup yields CDR1 SGHTA and CDR2 FQGNSA. Deletions cut 2 bases from V and 1 base from J, with 15 bases between. The CDR3 is 17 residues long. CDR3 residues: CASSLSSNRASYNEQFF. Written as DNA, the CDR3 is TGTGCCAGCAGCTTATCTTCTAACAGGGCATCCTACAATGAGCAGTTCTTC.

V is TRBV3-1 (or the pseudogene TRBV3-2) and J is TRBJ2-1; 7 nucleotides match TRBD2. CDR1 and CDR2 (germline): LGHDT, YNNKEL (reference sequence). This CDR3 region has 16 residues. Germline trimming cut 0 bases from V and 10 bases from J; bases unmatched to any gene: 12. Here the CDR3 reads CASSQDPSGTSGEQFF. The CDR3 nucleotides are TGTGCCAGCAGCCAAGATCCCAGCGGGACTTCGGGAGAGCAGTTCTTC.

The V gene is TRBV7-2, the J gene TRBJ2-5; 7 bases are shared with TRBD2. The CDR3 is 16 amino acids. The V and J ends lost 5 bases and 6 bases, in that order; junction bases with no gene match: 15. In germline, CDR1 is SGHTA, CDR2 FQGNSA. CDR3 loop: CASSPVQGGGGKTQYF. The CDR3, as DNA: TGTGCCAGCAGCCCAGTCCAGGGCGGGGGTGGAAAGACCCAGTACTTC.

The rearrangement joins TRBV28 to TRBJ2-3; 11 bases line up with TRBD2. Per the germline V gene, CDR1 is MDHEN and CDR2 is SYDVKM. Trimming at V came to 10 bases and at J to 0 bases, leaving 12 bases not matched to a gene. The CDR3 contains 17 residues. This CDR3 reads CAIHASGRMTSTDTQYF. In nucleotides, the CDR3 is TGTGCCATTCACGCTAGCGGGAGGATGACTAGCACAGATACGCAGTATTTT.

The table lists this clone with a count of one. V and J are TRBV9 and TRBJ2-1; D might be TRBD2 (5 bases). V lost 4 bases and J lost 9, with 14 bases in between. This CDR3 is built from 13 residues. Germline lookup yields CDR1 SGDLS and CDR2 YYNGEE. The DNA of the CDR3 is TGTGCCAGCAGCCCCCGAAGGGCGGGTGAGCAGTTCTTC. Protein sequence: CASSPRRAGEQFF.

This clone appeared once. The chain couples TRBV7-2 to TRBJ1-2; 7 nucleotides match TRBD1. The CDR3 contains 15 residues. After removal of 5 bases from V and 4 bases from J, the junction contained 10 bases not matched to a gene. Germline lookup yields CDR1 SGHTA and CDR2 FQGNSA. The CDR3 DNA is TGTGCCAGCAGCAACCCGACAGGGTCCGGCTATGGCTACACCTTC. Amino acid sequence: CASSNPTGSGYGYTF. Full variable domain (remainder filled in from reference TRBV7-2 and TRBJ1-2): GAGVSQSPSNKVTEKGKDVELRCDPISGHTALYWYRQSLGQGLEFLIYFQGNSAPDKSGLPSDRFSAERTGGSVSTLTIQRTQQEDSAVYLCASSNPTGSGYGYTFGSGTRLTVV.

The rearrangement uses TRBV15 and TRBJ2-3; no clear D gene. Germline V gene lookup returns CDR1 LNHNV and CDR2 YYDKDF (reference sequence). This CDR3 contains 14 residues. V was pared by 1 base and J by 1 base, with 6 bases between. The CDR3 DNA reads as TGTGCCACCAGCAGAGCCCAGGGCACAGATACGCAGTATTTT. Translated, it gives CATSRAQGTDTQYF.

As regards this clone: An end of the junction differs from the germline gene, which may be a read error. This chain connects TRBV7-6 to TRBJ2-3, with 7 bases identical to TRBD1. The CDR3 contains 12 residues. The germline gives CDR1 SGHVS, CDR2 FNYEAQ. CDR3 sequence (DNA): TGTGCCAGCAGCAACGGGGACAGTTCCCCGCATTTT. As protein: CASSNGDSSPHF.

The rearrangement links TRBV6-6 to TRBJ1-5; D is possibly TRBD1 (6 bases). The germline V and J ends were trimmed by 6 bases and 4 bases, with 10 bases remaining between them. CDR3 length: 13 residues. Germline CDR1 is MNHNY and CDR2 is SVGAGI (reference sequence). The CDR3 DNA reads TGTGCCAGCAGAGACACAGGGAATCAGCCCCAGCATTTT. As protein: CASRDTGNQPQHF.

The V gene is TRBV4-3, the J gene TRBJ1-4; tentative D call: TRBD1 (6 bases). CDR3 size: 14 residues. V shed 4 bases and J shed 5 bases, with 11 bases lying between them. Germline V gene sequence: CDR1 LGHNA, CDR2 YSLEER. The CDR3 DNA follows: TGCGCCAGCAGCCGAGGACAGCAGAATGAAAAACTGTTTTTT. Translating gives CASSRGQQNEKLFF.

This chain links TRBV7-9 with TRBJ2-5; 9 nucleotides agree with TRBD1. Per germline, CDR1 SEHNR and CDR2 FQNEAQ (reference sequence). The junction had 6 bases not matched to a gene; V was cut back by 4 bases and J by 6 bases. The CDR3 is made up of 14 amino acids. CDR3 in DNA: TGTGCCAGCAGCTCCGGGGACAGGGCGAAGACCCAGTACTTC. Translating it yields CASSSGDRAKTQYF. The entire variable domain, with the rest obtained from reference TRBV7-9 and TRBJ2-5, is as follows: DTGVSQNPRHKITKRGQNVTFRCDPISEHNRLYWYRQTLGQGPEFLTYFQNEAQLEKSRLLSDRFSAERPKGSFSTLEIQRTEQGDSAMYLCASSSGDRAKTQYFGPGTRLLVL.

The DNA for the CDR3 is TGTGCCACCAGTGATTCGGCCGGGACAAAAGAGCAGTACTTC. Translating gives CATSDSAGTKEQYF. This chain connects TRBV24-1 to TRBJ2-7; tentative D call: TRBD1 (6 bases). The germline CDR1 and CDR2 sequences are KGHDR and SFDVKD. Trimming took off 2 bases at V and 7 bases at J, with 14 bases between the two ends. The CDR3 runs to 14 residues.

The CDR3 reads CSVVRAPGNGYTF. In nucleotides, the CDR3 is TGCAGCGTCGTACGGGCCCCGGGGAATGGCTACACCTTC. This chain uses TRBV29-1 with TRBJ1-2; D is uncertain. Per the germline V gene, CDR1 is SQVTM and CDR2 is ANQGSEA. Trimming removed 6 bases at V and 6 bases at J, with 17 bases between. The CDR3 length is 13 residues.

This clone was seen once. V is TRBV27 and J is TRBJ2-7; D perhaps matches TRBD2 (5 bases). Trimming shortened V by 11 bases and J by 3 bases, and 14 bases separated the two germline ends. CDR3 length: 12 residues. The germline CDR1 and CDR2 sequences are MNHEY and SMNVEV (reference sequence). CDR3 region: CASGMGYYEQYF. The CDR3 nucleotides are TGTGCCTCCGGGATGGGCTACTACGAGCAGTACTTC.

The J gene is TRBJ2-4, the V gene TRBV13, with D tentatively TRBD1 (6 bases). V lost 4 bases, J lost 3 bases, and 10 bases lay in between. This CDR3 is 14 amino acids long. Germline V gene sequence: CDR1 PRHDT, CDR2 FYEKMQ (reference sequence). CDR3 in DNA: TGTGCCAGCAGCTGGGGGACACACAAAAACATTCAGTACTTC. This encodes CASSWGTHKNIQYF.

This clone was found a few times. This chain links TRBV30 with TRBJ1-6; 11 nucleotides match TRBD1. J was trimmed by 10 bases and V by 3 bases; bases with no gene match: 5. CDR1 and CDR2 from the germline V gene are GTSNPN and SVGIG (reference sequence). The CDR3 is 14 amino acids. CDR3 in amino acids: CAWSGQGASSPLHF. In DNA, the CDR3 is TGTGCCTGGAGCGGACAGGGGGCAAGCTCACCCCTCCACTTT. The full variable domain, with the rest looked up from reference TRBV30 and TRBJ1-6, is SQTIHQWPATLVQPVGSPLSLECTVEGTSNPNLYWYRQAAGRGLQLLFYSVGIGQISSEVPQNLSASRPQDRQFILSSKKLLLSDSGFYLCAWSGQGASSPLHFGNGTRLTVT.

The chain recombines TRBV2 with TRBJ2-1; 7 bases are a match to TRBD2. After removal of 4 bases from V and 9 bases from J, the junction contained 15 bases not matched to a gene. This CDR3 contains 16 residues. The germline CDR1 and CDR2 sequences are SNHLY and FYNNEI. CDR3 DNA: TGTGCCAGCAGTGGGCCGTTCGGGCTAGCGGAATCTGAGCAGTTCTTC. It encodes CASSGPFGLAESEQFF.

The chain recombines TRBV29-1 with TRBJ1-1; D is possibly TRBD1 (6 bases). V lost 4 bases and J lost 3, with 9 bases in between. Germline V CDR1 and CDR2: SQVTM, ANQGSEA. This CDR3 comprises 12 residues. The CDR3, as DNA: TGCAGCGTTGGGGAGGGGGACACTGAAGCTTTCTTT. Translated, it gives CSVGEGDTEAFF.

This chain uses TRBV24-1 with TRBJ1-5; no reliable D call. V lost 1 base and J 6 bases, leaving 9 bases between the germline ends. CDR3 length: 14 residues. CDR1 is KGHDR and CDR2 is SFDVKD in the germline V gene. The CDR3 is CATSDFGEAQPQHF. CDR3 nucleotide sequence: TGTGCCACCAGTGATTTTGGGGAGGCTCAGCCCCAGCATTTT.

The CDR3 bases are TGTGCCAGCTCACCTCGTAGCGGGACAGGGGTTGAAAAACTGTTTTTT. Its protein product is CASSPRSGTGVEKLFF. The rearrangement links TRBV18 to TRBJ1-4, with 10 bases identical to TRBD1. CDR1 KGHSH and CDR2 LQKENI come from the germline V gene. V lost 3 bases and J lost 7; bases outside the gene matches: 8. The CDR3 is 16 residues long.

The rearrangement links TRBV5-1 to TRBJ2-7, with TRBD1 matching 9 bases. Trimming removed 2 bases from V and 5 bases from J; junction bases left unmatched: 8. The CDR3 is made up of 15 amino acids. Germline CDR1 is SGHRS and CDR2 is YFSETQ. In DNA form, the CDR3 reads TGCGCCAGCAGCTTTGCCGGGACAGGGCTCCACGAGCAGTACTTC. Protein sequence: CASSFAGTGLHEQYF. Drawing the rest from reference TRBV5-1 and TRBJ2-7, the complete variable domain is KAGVTQTPRYLIKTRGQQVTLSCSPISGHRSVSWYQQTPGQGLQFLFEYFSETQRNKGNFPGRFSGRQFSNSRSEMNVSTLELGDSALYLCASSFAGTGLHEQYFGPGTRLTVT.

This chain connects TRBV10-3 to TRBJ2-7; possible D gene TRBD1, 6 bases. Germline V CDR1 and CDR2: ENHRY, SYGVKD. V was shortened by 9 bases and J by 4 bases, with 16 bases between the two germline ends. The CDR3 runs 13 residues. CDR3: CAMGDILIYEQYF. CDR3 sequence (DNA): TGTGCCATGGGGGACATTCTAATTTACGAGCAGTACTTC.

The CDR3 is CASSRDLIFSYNEQFF. The CDR3 nucleotides read TGTGCCAGCAGCCGGGACTTGATCTTTTCCTACAATGAGCAGTTCTTC. V usage is TRBV7-8 and J usage is TRBJ2-1; D may be TRBD2 (6 bases). The CDR3 consists of 16 residues. The V gene's germline CDR1 is SGHVS and CDR2 FQNEAQ. Trimming pared 5 bases from V and 1 base from J, leaving 15 bases between.